These T cell receptor beta chains were read from a single sample in a study of control samples from healthy donors and cancer patients. The data were produced by immunoSEQ multiplex PCR, yet TCRdb's version contains in-frame clones alone and is incomplete. There are 120,000 or so clones in the sample; 89% occur only once, and roughly 40% lies in the top ten. The sequenced sample was blood. These receptors originate from a man in his fifties in good health. Each CDR3 is given with its conserved first and last residue. The D gene is left open where the match is weak. Size values are once, few and many counts, or a class for expanded clones, and some rows have none.

-	TRBD1	TRBV5-6	TRBJ1-1	14	CASSTGTGNLEAFF	TGTGCCAGCAGCACCGGGACAGGGAATCTAGAGGCTTTCTTT
-	-	TRBV9	TRBJ1-1	13	CASSVGVATEAFF	TGTGCCAGCAGCGTAGGAGTGGCCACTGAAGCTTTCTTT
-	-	TRBV6-6	TRBJ1-3	15	CASSYGEASGNTIYF	TGTGCCAGCAGTTACGGGGAGGCCTCTGGAAACACCATATATTTT
once	-	TRBV29-1	TRBJ1-1	12	CSVEGANTEAFF	TGCAGCGTTGAAGGGGCGAACACTGAAGCTTTCTTT
-	-	TRBV11-2	TRBJ2-7	17	CASSFPHLGGVPYEQYF	TGTGCCAGCAGCTTCCCACACTTAGGGGGGGTGCCCTACGAGCAGTACTTC
-	TRBD1	TRBV6-5	TRBJ2-7	15	CASRARQGATGEQYF	TGTGCCAGCAGAGCCCGACAGGGGGCTACGGGCGAGCAGTACTTC
-	TRBD1	TRBV6-1	TRBJ1-5	18	CASREPPGTGIGNQPQHF	TGTGCCAGCAGGGAACCCCCCGGGACAGGGATCGGCAATCAGCCCCAGCATTTT
-	-	TRBV15	TRBJ1-1	13	CATSRDRNTEAFF	TGTGCCACCAGCAGAGATCGGAACACTGAAGCTTTCTTT
-	-	TRBV15	TRBJ2-7	15	CATSREGSPYYEQYF	TGTGCCACCAGCAGAGAAGGATCCCCCTACTACGAGCAGTACTTC
-	-	TRBV30	TRBJ1-1	15	CAWGVIARMNTEAFF	TGTGCCTGGGGAGTGATTGCCAGGATGAACACTGAAGCTTTCTTT
-	-	TRBV5-3	TRBJ1-1	17	CARSLAQTVQGSTEAFF	TGTGCCAGAAGCTTGGCTCAGACAGTCCAAGGGAGCACTGAAGCTTTCTTT
-	-	TRBV2	TRBJ2-7	16	CASTEGALSSSYEQYF	TGTGCCAGCACGGAGGGGGCTCTCTCCAGCTCCTACGAGCAGTACTTC
-	-	TRBV6-6	TRBJ2-3	14	CASKTSPSTDTQYF	TGTGCCAGCAAGACCAGTCCTAGCACAGATACGCAGTATTTT
-	TRBD1	TRBV24-1	TRBJ1-1	16	CATSDPRTGEGTEAFF	TGTGCCACCAGTGATCCCAGGACAGGGGAGGGCACTGAAGCTTTCTTT
-	TRBD1	TRBV5-1	TRBJ1-1	13	CASRDRMNTEAFF	TGCGCCAGCAGGGACAGGATGAACACTGAAGCTTTCTTT
-	-	TRBV10-2	TRBJ1-3	13	CASTWDSGNTIYF	TGCGCCAGCACATGGGACTCTGGAAACACCATATATTTT
once	TRBD1	TRBV3-1/TRBV3-2	TRBJ2-7	14	CASSRDRASYEQYF	TGTGCCAGCAGCCGGGACAGAGCCTCCTACGAGCAGTACTTC
-	-	TRBV2	TRBJ1-1	15	CASRRSDNPNTEAFF	TGTGCCAGCAGAAGGTCGGACAACCCGAACACTGAAGCTTTCTTT
-	-	TRBV3-1/TRBV3-2	TRBJ1-3	17	CASSHGGARSSGNTIYF	TGTGCCAGCAGCCACGGCGGGGCCAGGAGCTCTGGAAACACCATATATTTT
-	TRBD2	TRBV9	TRBJ2-2	16	CASSAGSGGACGELFF	TGTGCCAGCAGTGCGGGGAGCGGGGGGGCCTGCGGGGAGCTGTTTTTT
-	TRBD1	TRBV5-1	TRBJ1-2	14	CASSLQGTGDGYTF	TGCGCCAGCAGCTTACAAGGGACAGGGGATGGCTACACCTTC
-	-	TRBV11-2	TRBJ2-7	14	CASSLEKGLYEQYF	TGTGCCAGCAGCTTAGAAAAGGGCCTCTACGAGCAGTACTTC
-	TRBD2	TRBV6-4	TRBJ2-1	15	CASSVRSGGAHEQFF	TGTGCCAGCAGTGTAAGGAGCGGGGGGGCTCATGAGCAGTTCTTC
-	-	TRBV6-6	TRBJ1-1	14	CASSYMETNTEAFF	TGTGCCAGCAGTTACATGGAGACCAACACTGAAGCTTTCTTT
few	-	TRBV5-1	TRBJ1-6	14	CASSLGQQDSPLHF	TGCGCCAGCAGCTTGGGGCAACAGGATTCACCCCTCCACTTT
-	-	TRBV30	TRBJ1-6	14	CAWSPGTENSPLHF	TGTGCCTGGAGCCCCGGGACGGAAAATTCACCCCTCCACTTT
-	TRBD1	TRBV27	TRBJ1-1	14	CASSSTGGTSEAFF	TGTGCCAGCAGTTCGACAGGGGGGACCTCGGAAGCTTTCTTT